This T cell receptor (beta chain) was retrieved from a study of response to subunit inactivated influenza vaccine. This clonotype was recorded at least ten times. TCRdb re-derived calls from the RT-PCR reads in MiXCR, one entry per CDR3 protein. The sample includes approximately 730,000 distinct CDR3 sequences, 11% to 15% seen only once; the top ten take around 6.5%. The starting material was PBMCs from blood, obtained roughly 2 weeks before vaccination. This sequence originates from a man aged 50 to 59 who received an inactivated influenza vaccine.

DNA of the CDR3: TGCGCCAGCAGCCAAGACCTAGGGCTAGCGGGTACAAGGATTCAGGATGAGCAGTTCTTC. It codes for CASSQDLGLAGTRIQDEQFF. This chain connects TRBV4-3 to TRBJ2-1; TRBD2 agrees at 8 bases. Losses at the gene ends were 0 bases for V and 8 bases for J; bases not matched to a gene: 21. Germline CDR1 is LGHNA and CDR2 is YSLEER. The CDR3 is 20 amino acids.